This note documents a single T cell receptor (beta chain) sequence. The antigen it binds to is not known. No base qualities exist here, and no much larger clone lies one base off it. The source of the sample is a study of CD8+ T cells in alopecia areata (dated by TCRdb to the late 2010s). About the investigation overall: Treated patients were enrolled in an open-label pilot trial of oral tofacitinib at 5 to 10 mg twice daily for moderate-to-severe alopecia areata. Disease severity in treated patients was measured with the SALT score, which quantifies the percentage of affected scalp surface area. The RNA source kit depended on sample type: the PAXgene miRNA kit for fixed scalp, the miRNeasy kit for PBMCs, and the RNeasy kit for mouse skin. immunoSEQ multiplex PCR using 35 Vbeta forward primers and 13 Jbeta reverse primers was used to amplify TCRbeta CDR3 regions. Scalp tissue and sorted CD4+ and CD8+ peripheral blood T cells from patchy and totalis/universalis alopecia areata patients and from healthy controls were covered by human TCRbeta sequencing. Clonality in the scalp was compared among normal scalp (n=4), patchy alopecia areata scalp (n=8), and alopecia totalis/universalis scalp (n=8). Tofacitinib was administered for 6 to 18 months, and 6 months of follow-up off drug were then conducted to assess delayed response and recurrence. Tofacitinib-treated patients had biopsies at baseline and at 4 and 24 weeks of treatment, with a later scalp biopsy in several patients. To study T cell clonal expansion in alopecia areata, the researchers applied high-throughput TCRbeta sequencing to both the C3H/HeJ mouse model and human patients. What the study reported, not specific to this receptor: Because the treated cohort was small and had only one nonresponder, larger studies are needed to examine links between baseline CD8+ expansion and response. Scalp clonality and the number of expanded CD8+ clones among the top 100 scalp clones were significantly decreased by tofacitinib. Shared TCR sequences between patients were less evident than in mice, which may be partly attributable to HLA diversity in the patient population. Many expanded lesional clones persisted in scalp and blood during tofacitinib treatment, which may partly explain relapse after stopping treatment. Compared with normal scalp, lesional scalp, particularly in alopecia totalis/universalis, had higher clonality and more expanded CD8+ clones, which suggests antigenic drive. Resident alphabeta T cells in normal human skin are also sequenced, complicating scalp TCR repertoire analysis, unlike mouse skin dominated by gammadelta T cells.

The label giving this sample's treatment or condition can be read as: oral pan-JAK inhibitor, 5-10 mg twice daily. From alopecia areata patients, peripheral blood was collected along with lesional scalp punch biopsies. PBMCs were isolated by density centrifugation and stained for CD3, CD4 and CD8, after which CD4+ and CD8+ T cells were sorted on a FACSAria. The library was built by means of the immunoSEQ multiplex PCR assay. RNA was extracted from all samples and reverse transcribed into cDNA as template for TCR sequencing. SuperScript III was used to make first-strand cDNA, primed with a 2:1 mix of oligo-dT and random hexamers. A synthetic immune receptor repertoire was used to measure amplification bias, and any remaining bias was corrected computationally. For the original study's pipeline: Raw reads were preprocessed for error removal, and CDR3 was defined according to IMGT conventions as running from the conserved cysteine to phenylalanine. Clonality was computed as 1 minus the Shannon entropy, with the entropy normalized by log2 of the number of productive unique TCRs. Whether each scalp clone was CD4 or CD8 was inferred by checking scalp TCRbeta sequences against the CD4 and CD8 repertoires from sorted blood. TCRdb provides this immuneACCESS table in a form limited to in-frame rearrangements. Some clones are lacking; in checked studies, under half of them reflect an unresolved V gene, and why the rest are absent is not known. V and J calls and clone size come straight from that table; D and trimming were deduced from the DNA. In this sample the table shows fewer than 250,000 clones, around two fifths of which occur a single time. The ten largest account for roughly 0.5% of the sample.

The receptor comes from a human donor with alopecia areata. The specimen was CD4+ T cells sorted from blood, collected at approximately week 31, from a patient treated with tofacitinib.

DNA sequence: TGTGCCAGCAGTTTGCAAGGACTGAACACTGAAGCTTTCTTT. Its amino acids are CASSLQGLNTEAFF. Rearrangement joined TRBV27 to TRBJ1-1; the D gene cannot be resolved reliably. There are 14 amino acids in the CDR3, from cysteine to phenylalanine inclusive. Of all the DNA, just the CDR3 is kept, 42 bases in frame from base 1. Relative to germline, V is 3 bases shorter and J is 0 bases shorter, with 8 bases between their ends. Based on the germline V gene (reference sequence), the CDR1 and CDR2 sequences are MNHEY and SMNVEV.